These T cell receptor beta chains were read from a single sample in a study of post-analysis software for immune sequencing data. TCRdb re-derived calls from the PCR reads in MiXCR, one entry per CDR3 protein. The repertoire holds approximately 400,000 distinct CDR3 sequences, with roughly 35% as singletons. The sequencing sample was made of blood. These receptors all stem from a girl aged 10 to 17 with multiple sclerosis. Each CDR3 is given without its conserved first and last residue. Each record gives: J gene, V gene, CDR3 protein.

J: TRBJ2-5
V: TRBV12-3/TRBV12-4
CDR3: ASRELGTGDQETQY

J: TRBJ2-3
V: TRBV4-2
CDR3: ASSRQGLRTDTQY

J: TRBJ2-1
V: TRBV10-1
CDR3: ASSDYSGGPNERF

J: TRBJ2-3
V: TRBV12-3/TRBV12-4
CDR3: ASSFERGEVTDTQY

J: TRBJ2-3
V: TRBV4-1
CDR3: ASSQVGSRGDTQY

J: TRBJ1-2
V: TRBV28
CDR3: ASSPVSAGGSLWGYT

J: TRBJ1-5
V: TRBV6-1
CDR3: ASSEAPRGGRIGQPQH

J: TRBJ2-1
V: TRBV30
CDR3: AWSLTLSEQF

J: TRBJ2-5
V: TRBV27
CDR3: ASRMTTRGETQY

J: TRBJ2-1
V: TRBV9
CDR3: ASSVVPGENEQF

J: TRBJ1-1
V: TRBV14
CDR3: ASSQDVGQRMNTEAF

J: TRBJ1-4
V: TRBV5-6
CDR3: ASSLESEGSFHNEKLF

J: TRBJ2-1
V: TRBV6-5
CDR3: ASSLIGYAANEQF

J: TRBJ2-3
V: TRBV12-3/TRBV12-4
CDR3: ASSLVQGETDTQY

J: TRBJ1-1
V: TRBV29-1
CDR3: SVETGNTEAF

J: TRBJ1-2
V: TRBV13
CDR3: ASSSWVSLYGYT

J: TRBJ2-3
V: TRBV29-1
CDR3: SVGDRGSDTQY

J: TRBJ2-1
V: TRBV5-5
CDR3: ASSYGLAGSSRRNEQF

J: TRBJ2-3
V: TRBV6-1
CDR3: ASTPGQVNTGELY

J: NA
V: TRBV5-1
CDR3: ASSPGQGVNLGEQY

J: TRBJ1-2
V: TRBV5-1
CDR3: ASSSRTGDLSGYT

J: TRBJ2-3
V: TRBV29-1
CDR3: SVRRASGGLPLRTDTQY

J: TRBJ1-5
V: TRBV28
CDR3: ASTSGGSNQPQH

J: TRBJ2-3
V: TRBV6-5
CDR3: ATSPQGRTDTQY

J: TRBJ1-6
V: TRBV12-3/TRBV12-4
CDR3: ASSFQGAESPLH

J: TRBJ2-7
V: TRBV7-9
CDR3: ASSTTPQAYEQY

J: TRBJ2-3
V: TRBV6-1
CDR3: ASSDSNQYTQY

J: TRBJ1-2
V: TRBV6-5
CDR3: ASSYQGALGYT

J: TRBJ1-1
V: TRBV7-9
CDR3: ASSVGQGTSGTEAF

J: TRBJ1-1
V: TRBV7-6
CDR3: ASSLAPGNAEAF

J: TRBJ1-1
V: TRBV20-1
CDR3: SASGSVGVSSAEAF

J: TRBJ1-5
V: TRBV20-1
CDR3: SASFQGASNQPQH

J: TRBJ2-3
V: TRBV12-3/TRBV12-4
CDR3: ASSPWTSGEGTQY

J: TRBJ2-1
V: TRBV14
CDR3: ASSRPGQGSYNEQF

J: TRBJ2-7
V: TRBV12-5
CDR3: ASGLVRVAGSAYEQY

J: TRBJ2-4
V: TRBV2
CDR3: ASSGGGLYRGDIQY

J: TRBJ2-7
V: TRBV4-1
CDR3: ASSLTVAVEGYEQY

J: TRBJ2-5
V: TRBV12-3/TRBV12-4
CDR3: ASSLRGEETQY

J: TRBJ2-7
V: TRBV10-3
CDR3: AITDGDVGWQY

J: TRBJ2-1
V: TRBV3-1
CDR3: ASSQDSGGSFWEQF

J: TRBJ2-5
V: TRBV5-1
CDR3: ASSLPAFPQETQY

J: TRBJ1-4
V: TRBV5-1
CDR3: ASSPAGTVDEKLF

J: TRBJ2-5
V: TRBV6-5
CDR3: ASSYSISETQY

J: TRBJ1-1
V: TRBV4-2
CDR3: ASSQDDRGTEAF

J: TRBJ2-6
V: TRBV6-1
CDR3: ASKGQVLSSGANVLT

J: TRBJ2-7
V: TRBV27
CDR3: ASARGLTYEQY

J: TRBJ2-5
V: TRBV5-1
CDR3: ASSLVGTGGTETQY

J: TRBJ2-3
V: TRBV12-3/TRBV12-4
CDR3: ASSFYRKGRSTDVQY

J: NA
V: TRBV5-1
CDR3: ASSLESRGQVVYEQY

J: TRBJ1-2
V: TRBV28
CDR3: ASSLGQSYGYT

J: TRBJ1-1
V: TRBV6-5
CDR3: ASSYTGRHAANPYTTEAF